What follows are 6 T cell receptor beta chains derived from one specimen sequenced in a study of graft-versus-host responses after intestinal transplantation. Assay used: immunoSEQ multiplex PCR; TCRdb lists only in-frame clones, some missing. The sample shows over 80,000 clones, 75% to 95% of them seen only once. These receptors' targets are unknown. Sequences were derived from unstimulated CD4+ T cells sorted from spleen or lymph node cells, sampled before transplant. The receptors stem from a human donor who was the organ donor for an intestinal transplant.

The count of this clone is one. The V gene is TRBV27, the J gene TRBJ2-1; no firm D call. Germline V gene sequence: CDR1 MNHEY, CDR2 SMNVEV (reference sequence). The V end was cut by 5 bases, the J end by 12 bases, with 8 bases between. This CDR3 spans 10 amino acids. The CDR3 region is CASSPSRQFF. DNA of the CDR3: TGTGCCAGCAGTCCCAGTCGGCAGTTCTTC.

The CDR3 region has the DNA TGCGCCAGCAGCTTGGGTGGGACAGATAATTCACCCCTCCACTTT. It yields the protein CASSLGGTDNSPLHF. This rearrangement joins TRBV5-1 to TRBJ1-6; 7 bases map to TRBD1. The CDR3 runs to 15 residues. Germline values: CDR1 SGHRS, CDR2 YFSETQ. After removal of 0 bases from V and 5 bases from J, the junction contained 2 bases not matched to a gene.

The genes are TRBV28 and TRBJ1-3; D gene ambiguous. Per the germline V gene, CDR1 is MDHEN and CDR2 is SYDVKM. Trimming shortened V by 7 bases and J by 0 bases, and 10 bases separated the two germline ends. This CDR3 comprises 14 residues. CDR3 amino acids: CASTGGYSGNTIYF. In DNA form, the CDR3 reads TGTGCCAGCACAGGAGGATACTCTGGAAACACCATATATTTT.

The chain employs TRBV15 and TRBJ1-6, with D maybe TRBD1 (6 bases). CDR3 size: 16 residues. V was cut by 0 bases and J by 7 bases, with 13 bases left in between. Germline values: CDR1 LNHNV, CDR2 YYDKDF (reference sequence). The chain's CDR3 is CATSRELTGTNSPLHF. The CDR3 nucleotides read TGTGCCACCAGCAGAGAACTAACAGGGACAAATTCACCCCTCCACTTT.

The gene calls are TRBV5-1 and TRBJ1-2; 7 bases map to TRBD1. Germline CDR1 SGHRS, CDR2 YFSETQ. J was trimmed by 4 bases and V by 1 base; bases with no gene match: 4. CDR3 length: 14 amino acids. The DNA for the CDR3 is TGCGCCAGCAGCTTGAACAGGGGACCCTATGGCTACACCTTC. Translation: CASSLNRGPYGYTF.

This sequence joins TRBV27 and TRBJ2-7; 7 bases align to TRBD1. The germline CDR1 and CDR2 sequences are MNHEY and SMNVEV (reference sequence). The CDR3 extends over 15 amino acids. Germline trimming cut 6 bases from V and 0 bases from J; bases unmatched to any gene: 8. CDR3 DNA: TGTGCCAGCAGGTCCACAGGGGCGTACTCCTACGAGCAGTACTTC. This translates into CASRSTGAYSYEQYF.